The 19 T cell receptor beta chains in this list originate from one sample, sequenced in a study of blood T cell repertoires in COVID-19. Measured with immunoSEQ multiplex PCR; TCRdb has only the in-frame clones, and not every one. There are approximately 120,000 clones in the sample; 70% to 90% occur only once, and more than 0.9% lies in the top ten. The sequenced material came from peripheral blood. Receptor source: an elderly woman with acute or convalescent COVID-19.

The J gene is TRBJ2-5, the V gene TRBV25-1; TRBD1 aligns across 10 bases. Germline loops: CDR1 MGHDK, CDR2 SYGVNS. Germline trimming cut 10 bases from V and 1 base from J; bases unmatched to any gene: 6. This CDR3 spans 14 amino acids. The CDR3 region is CATGGDRGQETQYF. The CDR3 coding sequence is TGTGCCACTGGTGGGGACAGGGGCCAAGAGACCCAGTACTTC.

The chain couples TRBV7-3 to TRBJ2-5; 8 nucleotides agree with TRBD1. The CDR3 is made up of 16 amino acids. The ends lost 1 base at V and 4 bases at J; junction bases unmatched: 8. Germline loops: CDR1 SGHTA, CDR2 FQGTGA. For the CDR3, the DNA is TGTGCCAGCAGCTTAAAGGCGCCACAGGGGGGAGAGACCCAGTACTTC. Translated, it gives CASSLKAPQGGETQYF.

This chain links TRBV5-1 with TRBJ1-2; D perhaps matches TRBD1 (6 bases). From germline, CDR1 is SGHRS and CDR2 YFSETQ. This CDR3 spans 16 amino acids. V lost 3 bases to trimming and J lost 7 bases, with 22 bases between them. In DNA form, the CDR3 reads TGCGCCAGCAGCTCTTGGGGCAACAGGGATAATGCTGGCTACACCTTC. Its protein is CASSSWGNRDNAGYTF. Together with reference TRBV5-1 and TRBJ1-2, the CDR3 gives the full variable domain: KAGVTQTPRYLIKTRGQQVTLSCSPISGHRSVSWYQQTPGQGLQFLFEYFSETQRNKGNFPGRFSGRQFSNSRSEMNVSTLELGDSALYLCASSSWGNRDNAGYTFGSGTRLTVV.

This chain links TRBV5-1 with TRBJ2-5, with TRBD2 matching 8 bases. The CDR3 has 16 residues. CDR1 is SGHRS and CDR2 is YFSETQ in the germline V gene. The V segment lost 2 bases and the J segment 1 base; nucleotides outside the gene matches: 7. The CDR3 coding sequence is TGCGCCAGCAGCTTTGGCGAGCGGGGGAGCCAAGAGACCCAGTACTTC. Protein product: CASSFGERGSQETQYF.

The genes are TRBV4-1 and TRBJ2-1; a possible D gene is TRBD1 (6 bases). The length of the CDR3 is 17 residues. The germline V gene encodes CDR1 MGHRA and CDR2 YSYEKL. The V gene lost 0 bases and the J gene lost 2 bases, with 14 bases spanning the gap. In nucleotides, the CDR3 is TGCGCCAGCAGCCAAGAATTTGCACAGGGTCCCTACAATGAGCAGTTCTTC. It specifies CASSQEFAQGPYNEQFF.

This clone was recorded only once. The chain joins TRBV6-2 or TRBV6-3 to TRBJ1-5; D remains unclear. From germline, CDR1 is MNHEY and CDR2 SVGEGT. Trimming cost V 4 bases and J 1 base, with 14 bases left between them. The CDR3 sequence is 16 residues long. The chain's CDR3 is CASSWQSQISNQPQHF. The CDR3 DNA follows: TGTGCCAGCAGTTGGCAGTCGCAGATAAGCAATCAGCCCCAGCATTTT.

V and J are TRBV4-2 and TRBJ1-3; 9 positions agree with TRBD1. The V segment lost 5 bases and the J segment 2 bases; nucleotides outside the gene matches: 7. The CDR3 runs 16 residues. In germline, CDR1 is LGHNA, CDR2 YNFKEQ. The CDR3, as DNA: TGTGCCAGCAGCTACACAACAGGGGGCACTGGAAACACCATATATTTT. Translating gives CASSYTTGGTGNTIYF.

The V and J genes are TRBV6-4 and TRBJ1-6; maybe TRBD1 (6 bases). The CDR3 runs 15 residues. V lost 3 bases and J 2 bases, leaving 8 bases between the germline ends. Germline-derived CDR1 and CDR2 are MRHNA and SNTAGT. CDR3 in amino acids: CASSERDTYNSPLHF. DNA for the CDR3: TGTGCCAGCAGTGAAAGGGACACCTATAATTCACCCCTCCACTTT.

This clone has just one count. This chain uses TRBV9 with TRBJ2-3; D is possibly TRBD2 (7 bases). Trimming removed 4 bases from V and 0 bases from J, with 18 bases in between. The CDR3 totals 17 residues. Germline loops: CDR1 SGDLS, CDR2 YYNGEE. DNA for the CDR3: TGTGCCAGCAGCCCCGCCCCGGGGGGCCTGAGCACAGATACGCAGTATTTT. Encoded protein: CASSPAPGGLSTDTQYF.

As regards this clone: This specimen includes other DNA sequences encoding the same CDR3. The chain is built from TRBV12-3 or TRBV12-4 and TRBJ2-1; the D is unclear. V shed 6 bases and J shed 4 bases, with 4 bases lying between them. This CDR3 contains 11 residues. The CDR3 DNA sequence: TGTGCCAGCAGCCAATACAATGAGCAGTTCTTC. Translating it yields CASSQYNEQFF.

The chain employs TRBV5-5 and TRBJ2-7; no clear D gene. This CDR3 has 11 residues. Trimming left V 3 bases short and J 4 bases short, with 5 bases between. Germline V gene lookup returns CDR1 SGHKS and CDR2 YYEKEE (reference sequence). CDR3 sequence: CASSYRYEQYF. CDR3 nucleotides: TGTGCCAGCAGCTACAGATACGAGCAGTACTTC. Full variable domain (rest looked up from reference TRBV5-5 and TRBJ2-7): DAGVTQSPTHLIKTRGQQVTLRCSPISGHKSVSWYQQVLGQGPQFIFQYYEKEERGRGNFPDRFSARQFPNYSSELNVNALLLGDSALYLCASSYRYEQYFGPGTRLTVT.

V is TRBV11-2 and J is TRBJ1-4, with D perhaps matching TRBD1 (6 bases). V shed 2 bases and J shed 3 bases, with 10 bases lying between them. The CDR3 totals 15 residues. CDR1 and CDR2 from the germline V gene are SGHAT and FQNNGV. The CDR3 nucleotides read TGTGCCAGCAGCTTACAGGGGCTGGCTAATGAAAAACTGTTTTTT. Translation gives CASSLQGLANEKLFF.

This sequence joins TRBV3-1 (or the pseudogene TRBV3-2) and TRBJ1-5, with 8 bases matching TRBD1. V lost 4 bases and J lost 4; bases outside the gene matches: 6. The CDR3 sequence is 15 residues long. Germline CDR1 LGHDT, CDR2 YNNKEL (reference sequence). The CDR3 coding sequence is TGTGCCAGCAGCCTACAGACAGGGGCAAATCAGCCCCAGCATTTT. The encoded protein is CASSLQTGANQPQHF.

The J gene is TRBJ2-2, the V gene TRBV7-9; 7 bases fit TRBD2. The V and J ends lost 4 bases and 4 bases, in that order; junction bases with no gene match: 6. CDR3 length: 15 amino acids. Germline CDR1 SEHNR, CDR2 FQNEAQ (reference sequence). Written as DNA, the CDR3 is TGTGCCAGCAGCTCCCGGGCGGGGGTCACCGGGGAGCTGTTTTTT. This codes for CASSSRAGVTGELFF. Drawing the rest from reference TRBV7-9 and TRBJ2-2, the complete variable domain is DTGVSQNPRHKITKRGQNVTFRCDPISEHNRLYWYRQTLGQGPEFLTYFQNEAQLEKSRLLSDRFSAERPKGSFSTLEIQRTEQGDSAMYLCASSSRAGVTGELFFGEGSRLTVL.

The chain links TRBV7-8 to TRBJ1-2, with 11 bases that match TRBD1. V lost 0 bases and J lost 2; bases outside the gene matches: 8. This CDR3 is built from 18 residues. The V gene's germline CDR1 is SGHVS and CDR2 FQNEAQ. The chain's CDR3 is CASSLAGTGGAFNYGYTF. In nucleotides, the CDR3 is TGTGCCAGCAGCTTAGCCGGGACAGGGGGGGCCTTCAACTATGGCTACACCTTC.

This clone has more than one count but fewer than ten. The chain has TRBV1 and TRBJ2-1; the table assigns TRBD1, which was not confirmed against the DNA. TRBV1 is a known pseudogene. CDR3 length: 16 residues. This chain's CDR3 is CTSSQDSGQGRDEQFF. CDR3 DNA sequence: TGCACCAGCAGCCAAGATAGCGGACAGGGCCGAGATGAGCAGTTCTTC.

The chain couples TRBV5-1 to TRBJ2-3; 13 bases agree with TRBD2. With 4 bases clipped from V and 3 bases from J, the junction kept 5 bases outside the gene matches. The CDR3 contains 16 residues. CDR1 and CDR2 (germline): SGHRS, YFSETQ. CDR3 loop: CASSIPTSGGTDTQYF. The CDR3 nucleotides are TGCGCCAGCAGCATTCCGACTAGCGGGGGGACAGATACGCAGTATTTT. Based on the CDR3 plus reference TRBV5-1 and TRBJ2-3, the full variable domain is KAGVTQTPRYLIKTRGQQVTLSCSPISGHRSVSWYQQTPGQGLQFLFEYFSETQRNKGNFPGRFSGRQFSNSRSEMNVSTLELGDSALYLCASSIPTSGGTDTQYFGPGTRLTVL.

As for this clone: Other DNA sequences from this sample encode an identical CDR3 as well. This rearrangement joins TRBV9 to TRBJ2-1; TRBD2 matches at 11 bases. The CDR3 has 15 residues. J was trimmed by 4 bases and V by 0 bases; bases with no gene match: 0. The germline gives CDR1 SGDLS, CDR2 YYNGEE. This CDR3 is CASSVASGGYNEQFF. Here the CDR3 DNA reads TGTGCCAGCAGCGTAGCTAGCGGGGGGTACAATGAGCAGTTCTTC.

J is TRBJ1-5 and V is TRBV5-1; D remains ambiguous. V gave up 0 bases and J gave up 5 bases, with 6 bases separating them. Germline CDR1 SGHRS, CDR2 YFSETQ. The CDR3 length is 13 residues. CDR3 sequence reads: CASSLDSYQPQHF. The CDR3 nucleotides are TGCGCCAGCAGCTTGGACAGCTATCAGCCCCAGCATTTT.